This entry features one T cell receptor (beta chain) sequence. The antigen remains undetermined. This sample was taken from a study of T cells in Graves' hyperthyroidism and ophthalmopathy. Whole-study results and caveats: Ophthalmopathy was model-predicted a median about six months pre-onset. Researchers found most expanded thyroid clonotypes above 0.001 in blood as well. Researchers report that a 13 V-J model separated ophthalmopathy from stable hyperthyroidism.

Thyroid ultrasound and orbital computed tomography, with clinical symptoms and serum thyroxine and TRAb, informed diagnoses. Amplified TCR beta CDR3 regions came from RNA transcripts. The HTBI set primed first-round TCR CDR3 RT-PCR. TCRdb used MiXCR to reprocess the multiplex PCR reads, holding one entry per CDR3 protein. The sample comprises roughly 290,000 distinct CDR3 sequences, about 18% of which are singletons, and roughly 53% rests with the top ten. Germline CDR1 SGHVS, CDR2 FNYEAQ. The junction had 8 bases not matched to a gene; V was cut back by 5 bases and J by 8 bases. The CDR3 has 15 amino acids.

The source is a woman aged 55-69 years with Graves' ophthalmopathy. The chain couples TRBV7-6 to TRBJ2-1, with 11 positions matching TRBD2. The sequenced sample consisted of blood. CDR3 nucleotides: TGTGCCAGCAGCCATGCGTCACTAGCGGGAGATGAGCAGTTCTTC. Encoded protein: CASSHASLAGDEQFF. Based on the CDR3 plus reference TRBV7-6 and TRBJ2-1, the full variable domain is GAGVSQSPRYKVTKRGQDVALRCDPISGHVSLYWYRQALGQGPEFLTYFNYEAQQDKSGLPNDRFSAERPEGSISTLTIQRTEQRDSAMYRCASSHASLAGDEQFFGPGTRLTVL.